This TCR beta chain was obtained from a study of blood T cell repertoires in COVID-19. For the study at large: Sources were T cells, B-cell-depleted T cells, or PBMCs; the material itself was cDNA or gDNA.

V was shortened by 0 bases and J by 0 bases, with 12 bases between the two germline ends. The CDR3 has 16 amino acids. CDR1 is SGHRS, CDR2 YFSETQ, per germline. Data came from immunoSEQ multiplex PCR; TCRdb stores just in-frame clones and leaves some out. The repertoire holds about 300,000 clones, approximately 89% seen once, with 2.9% in the top ten. The V gene is TRBV5-1, the J gene TRBJ2-5; D perhaps matches TRBD2 (6 bases). Sequenced material: PBMCs or T cells enriched from blood (not recorded which). This clonotype originated in a woman between 50 and 59 years old who had been exposed to COVID-19. Here the CDR3 reads CASSLAGGANQETQYF. The CDR3 DNA sequence: TGCGCCAGCAGCTTGGCAGGCGGGGCCAACCAAGAGACCCAGTACTTC.